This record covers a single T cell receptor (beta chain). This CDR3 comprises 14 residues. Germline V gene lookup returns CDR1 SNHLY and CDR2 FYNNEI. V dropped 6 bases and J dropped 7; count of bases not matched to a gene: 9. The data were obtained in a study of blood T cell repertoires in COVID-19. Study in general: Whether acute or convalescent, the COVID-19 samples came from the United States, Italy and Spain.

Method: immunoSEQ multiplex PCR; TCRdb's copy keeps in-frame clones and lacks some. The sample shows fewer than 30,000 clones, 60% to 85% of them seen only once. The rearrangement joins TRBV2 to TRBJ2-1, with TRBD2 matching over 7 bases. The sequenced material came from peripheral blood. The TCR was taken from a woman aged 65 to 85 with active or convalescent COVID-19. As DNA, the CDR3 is TGTGCCAGCAGCTACGGGACTATTTTGAATGAGCAGTTCTTC. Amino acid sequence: CASSYGTILNEQFF.